The rows below give T cell receptor beta chains drawn from one sample of a study of cytomegalovirus exposure and HLA in healthy donors. TCRdb's copy holds only in-frame clones and misses some; the assay was immunoSEQ multiplex PCR. Counted here are under 200,000 clones, 95% to 96% occurring once; the ten biggest clones make up around 0.9%. The sample consisted of PBMCs. The receptors shown here come from a woman aged 18 to 35 in good health and CMV-seronegative. The CDR3 runs from the conserved cysteine through the conserved F or W. The D gene is left open where the match is weak. Where a row states a size, it is once, few, many or the class of an expanded clone; other rows omit it.

D: TRBD2; J: TRBJ2-1; size: once; V: TRBV9; CDR3: CASSVAPSGGPSYNEQFF; DNA: TGTGCCAGCAGCGTAGCTCCTAGCGGGGGGCCCTCCTACAATGAGCAGTTCTTC
D: TRBD1; J: TRBJ1-5; size: -; V: TRBV27; CDR3: CASSRQGSNQPQHF; DNA: TGTGCCAGCAGTCGACAGGGGAGCAATCAGCCCCAGCATTTT
D: -; J: TRBJ1-6; size: -; V: TRBV6-6; CDR3: CASTAGSYNSPLHF; DNA: TGTGCCAGCACGGCAGGCTCCTATAATTCACCCCTCCACTTT
D: -; J: TRBJ2-7; size: -; V: TRBV7-9; CDR3: CASSTTGSSEQYF; DNA: TGTGCCAGCAGCACTACAGGGTCGAGCGAGCAGTACTTC
D: -; J: TRBJ2-1; size: -; V: TRBV27; CDR3: CASSFAGALSDYNEQFF; DNA: TGTGCCAGCAGTTTCGCAGGGGCGCTGTCAGATTACAATGAGCAGTTCTTC
D: -; J: TRBJ1-5; size: -; V: TRBV5-8; CDR3: CASSFRRGNQPQHF; DNA: TGTGCCAGCAGCTTTAGGAGGGGCAATCAGCCCCAGCATTTT
D: -; J: TRBJ2-7; size: -; V: TRBV7-2; CDR3: CASSTTTGFYEQYF; DNA: TGTGCCAGCAGCACTACGACTGGGTTTTACGAGCAGTACTTC
D: TRBD1; J: TRBJ1-3; size: -; V: TRBV27; CDR3: CASSPGTASGNTIYF; DNA: TGTGCCAGCAGTCCGGGGACAGCCTCTGGAAACACCATATATTTT
D: -; J: TRBJ2-1; size: -; V: TRBV5-1; CDR3: CASRSRTTDNEQFF; DNA: TGCGCCAGCAGATCCAGGACTACCGACAATGAGCAGTTCTTC
D: TRBD1; J: TRBJ1-1; size: -; V: TRBV18; CDR3: CASSPPGNRGTEAFF; DNA: TGTGCCAGCTCACCACCGGGCAACAGGGGCACTGAAGCTTTCTTT
D: -; J: TRBJ1-1; size: -; V: TRBV5-1; CDR3: CASGPGGSEAFF; DNA: TGCGCCAGCGGGCCGGGGGGCTCTGAAGCTTTCTTT
D: TRBD2; J: TRBJ2-3; size: -; V: TRBV5-8; CDR3: CASSLPGGASTDTQYF; DNA: TGTGCCAGCAGCTTGCCGGGGGGGGCTAGCACAGATACGCAGTATTTT
D: -; J: TRBJ2-1; size: -; V: TRBV7-6; CDR3: CASSLSEGRYNEQFF; DNA: TGTGCCAGCAGCCTCTCGGAGGGGCGATACAATGAGCAGTTCTTC
D: TRBD1; J: TRBJ2-5; size: -; V: TRBV7-9; CDR3: CASSLGQGGGKTQYF; DNA: TGTGCCAGCAGCTTGGGACAGGGAGGAGGAAAGACCCAGTACTTC
D: TRBD2; J: TRBJ2-1; size: -; V: TRBV19; CDR3: CASSMRLAGYNEQFF; DNA: TGTGCCAGTAGTATGCGTCTAGCGGGTTACAATGAGCAGTTCTTC
D: -; J: TRBJ1-1; size: -; V: TRBV5-5; CDR3: CASRRTAEGTEAFF; DNA: TGTGCCAGCAGGAGGACGGCTGAGGGCACTGAAGCTTTCTTT
D: -; J: TRBJ2-4; size: -; V: TRBV7-8; CDR3: CASSTGRNIQYF; DNA: TGTGCCAGCAGTACGGGTAGGAACATTCAGTACTTC